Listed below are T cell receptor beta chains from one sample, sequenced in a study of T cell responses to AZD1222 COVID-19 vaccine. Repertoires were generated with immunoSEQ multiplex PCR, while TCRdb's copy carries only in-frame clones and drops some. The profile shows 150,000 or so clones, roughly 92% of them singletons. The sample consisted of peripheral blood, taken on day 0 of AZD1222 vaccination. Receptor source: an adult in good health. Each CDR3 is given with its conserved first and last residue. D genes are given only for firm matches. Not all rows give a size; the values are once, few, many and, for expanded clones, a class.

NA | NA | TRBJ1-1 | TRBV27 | CASSLGGRAVTEAFF | TGTGCCAGCAGTTTAGGGGGCAGGGCGGTCACTGAAGCTTTCTTT
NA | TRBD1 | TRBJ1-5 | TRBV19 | CASSGTGGPQPQHF | TGTGCCAGCTCCGGGACAGGGGGACCTCAGCCCCAGCATTTT
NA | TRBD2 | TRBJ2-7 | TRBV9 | CASSVGSSGSYEQYF | TGTGCCAGCAGCGTAGGGTCTAGCGGGAGTTACGAGCAGTACTTC
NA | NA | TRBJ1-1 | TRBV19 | CASSIEPLNTEAFF | TGTGCCAGTAGTATTGAGCCTTTGAACACTGAAGCTTTCTTT
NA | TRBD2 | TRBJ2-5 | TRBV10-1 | CASHSLGREGETQYF | TGCGCCAGTCATTCTCTGGGACGGGAGGGGGAGACCCAGTACTTC
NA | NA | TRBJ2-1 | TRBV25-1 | CASSEEAGSSYNEQFF | TGTGCCAGCAGTGAAGAAGCGGGTAGCTCCTACAATGAGCAGTTCTTC
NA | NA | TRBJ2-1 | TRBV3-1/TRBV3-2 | CASTRQPGVSNEQFF | TGTGCCAGCACCCGACAGCCCGGGGTATCCAATGAGCAGTTCTTC
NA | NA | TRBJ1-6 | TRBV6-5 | CASRQGSSPLHF | TGTGCCAGCAGACAGGGTTCCTCACCCCTCCACTTT
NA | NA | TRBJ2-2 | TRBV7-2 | CASSLGNLNTGELFF | TGTGCCAGCAGCTTGGGGAATCTGAACACCGGGGAGCTGTTTTTT
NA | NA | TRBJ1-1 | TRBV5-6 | CASSLDTEAFF | TGTGCCAGCAGCTTAGACACTGAAGCTTTCTTT
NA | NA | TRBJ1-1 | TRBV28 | CASSLRWSAVWNTEAFF | TGTGCCAGCAGTTTAAGGTGGTCTGCCGTTTGGAACACTGAAGCTTTCTTT
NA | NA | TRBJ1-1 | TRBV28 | CASSLSSEAFF | TGTGCCAGCAGTTTATCGAGTGAAGCTTTCTTT
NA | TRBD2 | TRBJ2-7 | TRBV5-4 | CASSLGLAGGEQYF | TGTGCCAGCAGCCTGGGACTAGCGGGAGGTGAGCAGTACTTC
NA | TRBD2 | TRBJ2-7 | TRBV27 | CASSQRLASSYEQYF | TGTGCCAGCAGTCAGCGACTAGCGTCCTCCTACGAGCAGTACTTC
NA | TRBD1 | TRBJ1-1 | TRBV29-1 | CSAETGGNTEAFF | TGCAGCGCCGAAACAGGGGGGAACACTGAGGCTTTCTTT
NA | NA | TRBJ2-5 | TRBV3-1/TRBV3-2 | CASSLLRGATQYF | TGTGCCAGCAGCCTCCTTAGAGGTGCGACCCAGTACTTC
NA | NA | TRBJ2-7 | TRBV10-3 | CAIKSAYEQYF | TGTGCCATCAAAAGCGCGTACGAGCAGTACTTC
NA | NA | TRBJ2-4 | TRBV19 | CASSMRNIQYF | TGTGCCAGTAGTATGAGAAACATTCAGTACTTC
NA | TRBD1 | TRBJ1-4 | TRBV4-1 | CASSHGQGANEKLFF | TGCGCCAGCAGCCATGGCCAGGGGGCTAATGAAAAACTGTTTTTT
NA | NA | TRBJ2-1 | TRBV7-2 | CASSLDREQSEQFF | TGTGCCAGCAGCTTAGACAGGGAGCAGAGTGAGCAGTTCTTC
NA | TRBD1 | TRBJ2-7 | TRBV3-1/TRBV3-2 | CASSQGPIEGAGEQYF | TGTGCCAGCAGCCAGGGCCCTATTGAGGGGGCAGGCGAGCAGTACTTC
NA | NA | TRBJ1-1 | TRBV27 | CASGTDNTEAFF | TGTGCCAGCGGGACGGATAACACTGAAGCTTTCTTT
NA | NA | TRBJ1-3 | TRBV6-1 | CASSEGLLSGNTIYF | TGTGCCAGCAGTGAGGGTCTGCTCTCTGGAAACACCATATATTTT
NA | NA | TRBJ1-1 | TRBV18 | CASSPENTEAFF | TGTGCCAGCTCACCGGAGAACACTGAAGCTTTCTTT
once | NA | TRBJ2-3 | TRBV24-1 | CATSDSTGPGTDTQYF | TGTGCCACCAGTGATTCGACAGGACCCGGGACAGATACGCAGTATTTT
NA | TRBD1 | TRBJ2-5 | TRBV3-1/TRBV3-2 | CASSPRTGFQETQYF | TGTGCCAGCAGCCCCCGGACAGGGTTCCAAGAGACCCAGTACTTC
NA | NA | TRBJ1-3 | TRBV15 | CATSRDSLGGGGNTIYF | TGTGCCACCAGCAGAGATAGTTTGGGGGGCGGTGGAAACACCATATATTTT
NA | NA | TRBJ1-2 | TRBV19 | CASSTIVRSNYGYTF | TGTGCCAGTAGTACCATAGTACGGTCTAACTATGGCTACACCTTC
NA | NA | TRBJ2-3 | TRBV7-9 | CASVQDPVGDTQYF | TGTGCCAGCGTACAGGATCCCGTGGGAGATACGCAGTATTTT
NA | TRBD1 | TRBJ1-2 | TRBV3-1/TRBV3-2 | CASSPPTGTGAYGYTF | TGTGCCAGCAGCCCTCCAACCGGGACAGGGGCCTATGGCTACACCTTC
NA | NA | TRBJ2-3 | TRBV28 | CASTVGVGSEDTQYF | TGTGCCAGCACCGTAGGGGTTGGTTCTGAGGATACGCAGTATTTT
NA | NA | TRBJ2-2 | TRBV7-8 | CASSETSYTGELFF | TGTGCCAGCAGCGAAACTAGCTATACCGGGGAGCTGTTTTTT
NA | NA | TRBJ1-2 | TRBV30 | CAWSRQGRNYGYTF | TGTGCCTGGAGTCGGCAGGGAAGAAACTATGGCTACACCTTC
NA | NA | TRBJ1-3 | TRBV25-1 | CASRDRLEENTIYF | TGTGCCAGCAGAGACAGATTGGAAGAAAACACCATATATTTT
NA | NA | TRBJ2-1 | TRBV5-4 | CASSRGPDNEQFF | TGTGCCAGCAGCCGAGGACCGGACAATGAGCAGTTCTTC
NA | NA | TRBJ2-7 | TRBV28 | CASSSGLGYEQYF | TGTGCCAGCAGTTCAGGGCTTGGATACGAGCAGTACTTC
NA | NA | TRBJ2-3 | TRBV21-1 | CASSTWIGGKKDTQYF | TGTGCCAGCAGCACGTGGATAGGGGGAAAGAAAGATACGCAGTATTTT
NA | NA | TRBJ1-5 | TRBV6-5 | CASSFLRGTNSQPQHF | TGTGCCAGCAGTTTTTTGCGCGGGACAAATTCTCAGCCCCAGCATTTT
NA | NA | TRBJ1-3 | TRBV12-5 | CASGPSGLNTIYF | TGTGCTAGTGGCCCCTCAGGGTTGAACACCATATATTTT
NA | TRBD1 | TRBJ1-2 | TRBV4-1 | CASSSQGASYGYTF | TGCGCCAGCAGCTCACAGGGGGCAAGCTATGGCTACACCTTC
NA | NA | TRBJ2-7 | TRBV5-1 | CASSLELSANEQYF | TGCGCCAGCAGCTTGGAACTTAGCGCGAACGAGCAGTACTTC
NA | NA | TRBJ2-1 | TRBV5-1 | CASSSGPDNEQFF | TGCGCCAGCAGCTCAGGACCCGACAATGAGCAGTTCTTC
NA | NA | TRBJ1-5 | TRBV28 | CASSLGRWSYSNQPQHF | TGTGCCAGCAGTTTAGGCCGGTGGTCCTATAGCAATCAGCCCCAGCATTTT
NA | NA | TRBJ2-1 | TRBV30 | CAWSFSGDGEQFF | TGTGCCTGGAGTTTCTCGGGAGATGGTGAGCAGTTCTTC
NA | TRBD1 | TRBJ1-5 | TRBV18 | CASSAQGADQPQHF | TGTGCCAGCTCAGCGCAGGGGGCTGATCAGCCCCAGCATTTT
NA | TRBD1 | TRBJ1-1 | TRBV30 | CAWSGGTASTEAFF | TGTGCCTGGAGTGGAGGGACAGCTAGTACTGAAGCTTTCTTT
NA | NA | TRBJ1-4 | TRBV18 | CATTRGGRSEKLFF | TGTGCCACCACGAGGGGGGGACGGTCTGAAAAACTGTTTTTT
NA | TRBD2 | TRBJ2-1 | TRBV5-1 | CASSLDLADSYNEQFF | TGCGCCAGCAGCCTAGACCTAGCGGACTCCTACAATGAGCAGTTCTTC
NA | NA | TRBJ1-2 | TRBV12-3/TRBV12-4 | CASSFLNYGYTF | TGTGCCAGCAGTTTTCTTAACTATGGCTACACCTTC
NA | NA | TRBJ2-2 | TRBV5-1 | CASSFSAYTGELFF | TGCGCCAGCAGCTTTAGCGCTTACACCGGGGAGCTGTTTTTT
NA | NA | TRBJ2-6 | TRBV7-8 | CASSLFVSGANVLTF | TGTGCCAGCAGCTTGTTCGTATCTGGGGCCAACGTCCTGACTTTC
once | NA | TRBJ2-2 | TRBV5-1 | CASTSGGTANTGELFF | TGCGCCAGCACCTCCGGCGGGACAGCGAACACCGGGGAGCTGTTTTTT
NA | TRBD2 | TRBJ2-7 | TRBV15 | CATSREVGARGEQYF | TGTGCCACCAGCAGAGAGGTGGGAGCGCGGGGGGAGCAGTACTTC
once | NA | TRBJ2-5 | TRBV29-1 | CSVEDLLRDETQYF | TGCAGCGTTGAAGATTTACTCAGGGATGAGACCCAGTACTTC
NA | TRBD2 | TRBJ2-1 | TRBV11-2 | CASSLVWRTSGVHEQFF | TGTGCCAGCAGCTTAGTTTGGCGGACTAGCGGGGTTCATGAGCAGTTCTTC